This T cell receptor beta chain is drawn from a study of T cell responses to AZD1222 COVID-19 vaccine. With respect to this clone: Its antigen is still unknown.

The repertoire was sequenced with immunoSEQ multiplex PCR; TCRdb's copy has only in-frame clones and lacks some. Of some 140,000 clones in the sample, roughly 90% are singletons; the top ten hold about 3%. Study-wide findings and caveats: Females made up more of the donors, who were largely white British, and clonal diversity may have come out too low. Among those given AZD1222, only 6 or 7 were seropositive at baseline.

The V and J ends lost 11 bases and 3 bases respectively, with 19 bases between them. Germline assignment: CDR1 KGHDR and CDR2 SFDVKD. The CDR3 spans 15 residues. This receptor was taken from an adult in good health. V gene TRBV24-1 combines with J gene TRBJ2-1; D uncertain. Sequenced material: peripheral blood, taken on day 0 of AZD1222 vaccination. The DNA of the CDR3 is TGTGCCAGCTTAAATGGGGTTCCAATCTACAATGAGCAGTTCTTC. Protein: CASLNGVPIYNEQFF.